The next 13 T cell receptor beta chains were all read from a single sample in a study of glioma-infiltrating T cells (dated by TCRdb to the mid-2010s). Instrument on record: Illumina MiSeq. The iRepertoire nested amplicon-rescue multiplex PCR (arm-PCR) platform was used to amplify TCR alpha and beta CDR3 regions from RNA. Starting from the raw public reads, TCRdb applied fastp trimming at Q25, assembled clones with MiXCR and retained in-frame beta chains. Entries that share a CDR3 protein sequence are merged under the most common genes and DNA. The sample table lists 90,000 to 110,000 distinct CDR3 sequences, less than 30% of them with a count of one. Approximately 35% of the sample lies in the top ten. Sequencing was carried out using glioma tissue, nonneoplastic brain tissue, or PBMCs (not recorded which). All receptors derive from a human donor with low-grade glioma or glioblastoma, undergoing nonglioma brain surgery, or in good health (not recorded which).

This clonotype occurred many times. CDR3 bases: TGTGCCAGCAGCCAAGATCAACTAGCGGGGAGCTATGAGCAGTTCTTC. Amino acids: CASSQDQLAGSYEQFF. The rearrangement uses TRBV14 and TRBJ2-1; 10 nucleotides agree with TRBD2. The CDR3 has 16 residues. Germline CDR1 and CDR2: SGHDN and FVKESK. V lost 0 bases to trimming and J lost 8 bases; unmatched junction nucleotides: 7.

Comment on this clonotype: A read error may explain this, as a much larger clone is one base away. This chain links TRBV12-3 or TRBV12-4 with TRBJ1-5; D is undetermined. V was clipped by 1 base and J by 9 bases, with 4 bases between them. The CDR3 has 11 residues. CDR3 residues: CASSLGWPQHF. The CDR3 nucleotides read TGTGCCAGCAGTTTAGGTTGGCCCCAGCATTTT.

This chain uses TRBV7-2 with TRBJ2-1; 10 bases are shared with TRBD2. CDR1 is SGHTA and CDR2 is FQGNSA in the germline V gene. The CDR3 loop spans 16 amino acids. Trimming cost V 3 bases and J 3 bases; bases outside gene matches: 5. CDR3 protein: CASSFSGGSVYNEQFF. CDR3 in DNA: TGTGCCAGCAGCTTTAGCGGGGGGTCAGTCTACAATGAGCAGTTCTTC.

This clonotype has more than one count but fewer than ten. One base away lies a much larger clone, so this may be a sequencing read error. Lacking the conserved final phenylalanine or tryptophan, this CDR3 likely reflects a read error. The gene calls are TRBV6-6 and TRBJ2-1; the D is unclear. Germline CDR1 and CDR2: MNHNY and SVGAGI (reference sequence). There are 14 residues in the CDR3. V was trimmed by 2 bases and J by 8 bases, leaving 13 bases between them. CDR3 loop: CASSYPNSGDEQFL. As DNA, the CDR3 is TGTGCCAGCAGTTACCCCAATTCTGGGGATGAGCAGTTCCTC.

Remarks on this clonotype: An end of the junction does not agree with germline; a read error may underlie this. V gene TRBV2 combines with J gene TRBJ2-2; D perhaps matches TRBD1 (6 bases). The CDR3 loop spans 14 amino acids. Germline V gives CDR1 SNHLY, CDR2 FYNNEI. The CDR3 loop reads CASSRDKGAGELLF. In DNA form, the CDR3 reads TGTGCCAGCTCCCGGGACAAGGGCGCCGGGGAGCTGCTTTTT.

This clonotype was seen repeatedly, ten times or more. The chain employs TRBV19 and TRBJ2-1, with 8 bases identical to TRBD2. CDR3 size: 17 residues. Per the germline V gene, CDR1 is LNHDA and CDR2 is SQIVND (reference sequence). The J segment lost 3 bases and the V segment lost 2 bases, leaving 9 bases of the junction unmatched. The CDR3 reads CASSITSGTQVYNEQFF. The CDR3, as DNA: TGTGCCAGTAGTATAACTAGCGGAACCCAGGTCTACAATGAGCAGTTCTTC.

This clonotype was counted ten times or more. The chain is built from TRBV27 and TRBJ2-1; 7 bases match TRBD1. Germline-derived CDR1 and CDR2 are MNHEY and SMNVEV (reference sequence). The CDR3 has 16 residues. The V and J ends lost 4 bases and 3 bases, in that order; junction bases with no gene match: 9. CDR3 in DNA: TGTGCCAGCAGTTCACGACAGGGAAGTTTCTACAATGAGCAGTTCTTC. Its protein is CASSSRQGSFYNEQFF.

In regard to this clonotype: With a much larger clone just one base away, this may be a read error. The chain recombines TRBV5-4 with TRBJ2-5, with 7 bases identical to TRBD2. Germline CDR1 reads SGHNT; CDR2 reads YYREEE (reference sequence). There are 13 residues in the CDR3. The V and J ends lost 7 bases and 5 bases, in that order; junction bases with no gene match: 8. The CDR3 is CASETSMMETQYF. CDR3 nucleotides: TGTGCCAGCGAGACTAGCATGATGGAGACCCAGTACTTC.

This clonotype has ten or more counts. The chain recombines TRBV6-6 with TRBJ1-1; D is ambiguous. The germline CDR1 and CDR2 sequences are MNHNY and SVGAGI (reference sequence). The length of the CDR3 is 13 residues. Deletions cut 2 bases from V and 1 base from J, with 5 bases between. DNA of the CDR3: TGTGCCAGCAGTTACGGCCCGAACACTGAAGCTTTCTTT. Its protein product is CASSYGPNTEAFF.

The sample holds many counts of this clonotype. At one boundary the junction diverges from the germline segment, which might be a read error. This chain uses TRBV6-1 with TRBJ2-7, with D perhaps matching TRBD1 (6 bases). From germline, CDR1 is MNHNS and CDR2 SASEGT. There are 14 residues in the CDR3. CDR3 sequence: CASSSRGRTYEQYF. The CDR3, as DNA: TGTGCCAGCAGTTCCAGGGGTCGGACCTACGAACAGTACTTC.

The sample holds a few counts of this clonotype. V usage is TRBV19 and J usage is TRBJ1-5, with 8 nucleotides matching TRBD1. CDR3 length: 15 residues. The ends lost 7 bases at V and 9 bases at J; junction bases unmatched: 14. Germline V gene lookup returns CDR1 LNHDA and CDR2 SQIVND (reference sequence). CDR3 DNA sequence: TGTGCCAGTAAACAGGGGGACCAGGTCGCCGGGCCCCAGCATTTT. Its protein product is CASKQGDQVAGPQHF.

The V and J genes are TRBV27 and TRBJ2-7; TRBD1 agrees at 9 bases. CDR1 is MNHEY and CDR2 is SMNVEV in the germline V gene (reference sequence). This CDR3 has 14 residues. The V gene end was trimmed by 5 bases and the J gene end by 4 bases; junction bases not matched to a gene: 6. In DNA form, the CDR3 reads TGTGCCAGCAGTACGACAGGGGGGAGGTACGAGCAGTACTTC. The encoded protein is CASSTTGGRYEQYF.

This clonotype was detected many times. The rearrangement joins TRBV28 to TRBJ2-7; D gene uncertain. Trimming shortened V by 5 bases and J by 2 bases, and 7 bases separated the two germline ends. Germline loops: CDR1 MDHEN, CDR2 SYDVKM. The CDR3 loop spans 12 amino acids. The CDR3 loop reads CASSVSTYEQYF. In nucleotides, the CDR3 is TGTGCCAGCAGTGTCTCTACCTACGAGCAGTACTTC.